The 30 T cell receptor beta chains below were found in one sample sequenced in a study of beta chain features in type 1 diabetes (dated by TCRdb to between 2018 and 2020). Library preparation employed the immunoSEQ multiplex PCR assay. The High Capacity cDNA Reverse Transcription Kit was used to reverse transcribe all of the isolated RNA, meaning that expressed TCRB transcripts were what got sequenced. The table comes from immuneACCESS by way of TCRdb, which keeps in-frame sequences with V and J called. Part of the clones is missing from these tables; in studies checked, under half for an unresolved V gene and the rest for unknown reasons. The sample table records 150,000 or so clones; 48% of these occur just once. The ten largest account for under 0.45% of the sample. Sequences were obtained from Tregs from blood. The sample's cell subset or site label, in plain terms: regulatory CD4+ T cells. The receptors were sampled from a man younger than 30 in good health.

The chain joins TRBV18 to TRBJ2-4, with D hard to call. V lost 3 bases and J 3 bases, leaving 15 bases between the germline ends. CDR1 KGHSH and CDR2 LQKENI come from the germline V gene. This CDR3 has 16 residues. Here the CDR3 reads CASSPSEQKIKNIQYF. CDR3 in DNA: TGTGCCAGCTCACCGTCGGAGCAGAAGATCAAAAACATTCAGTACTTC.

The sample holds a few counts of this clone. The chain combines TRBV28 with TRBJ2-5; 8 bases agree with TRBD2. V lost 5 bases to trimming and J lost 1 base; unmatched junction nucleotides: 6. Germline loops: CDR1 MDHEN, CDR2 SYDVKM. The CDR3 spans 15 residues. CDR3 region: CASSGLATVQETQYF. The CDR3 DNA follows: TGTGCCAGCAGTGGACTAGCAACCGTCCAAGAGACCCAGTACTTC.

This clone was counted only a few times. CDR3 in amino acids: CASTSGPGNTYEQYF. CDR3 coding DNA: TGTGCCAGCACGTCCGGGCCAGGGAACACCTACGAGCAGTACTTC. The V call is TRBV9, the J call TRBJ2-7, with D possibly TRBD1 on 5 matching bases. This CDR3 has 15 amino acids. In germline, CDR1 is SGDLS, CDR2 YYNGEE. V gave up 6 bases and J gave up 2 bases, with 18 bases separating them. The full variable domain, in which reference TRBV9 and TRBJ2-7 provide the parts outside the CDR3, is DSGVTQTPKHLITATGQRVTLRCSPRSGDLSVYWYQQSLDQGLQFLIQYYNGEERAKGNILERFSAQQFPDLHSELNLSSLELGDSALYFCASTSGPGNTYEQYFGPGTRLTVT.

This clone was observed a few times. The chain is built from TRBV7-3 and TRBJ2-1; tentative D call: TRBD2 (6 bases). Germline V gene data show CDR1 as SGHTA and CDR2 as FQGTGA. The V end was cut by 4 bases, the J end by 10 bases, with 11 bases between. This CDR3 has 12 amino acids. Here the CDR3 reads CASSSRGGEQFF. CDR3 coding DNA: TGTGCCAGCAGCTCGCGGGGTGGCGAGCAGTTCTTC.

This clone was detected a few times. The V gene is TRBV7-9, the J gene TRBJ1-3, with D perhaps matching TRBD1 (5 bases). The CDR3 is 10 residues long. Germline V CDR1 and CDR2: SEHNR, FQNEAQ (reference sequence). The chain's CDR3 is CARLGGTIYF. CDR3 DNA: TGTGCTCGGCTCGGGGGCACCATATATTTT.

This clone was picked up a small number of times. The chain's CDR3 is CASSFAGRNQPQHF. CDR3 nucleotide sequence: TGTGCCAGCAGTTTTGCGGGGCGCAATCAGCCCCAGCATTTT. This chain links TRBV28 with TRBJ1-5, with D possibly matching TRBD1 (5 bases). The CDR3 is made up of 14 amino acids. V lost 3 bases to trimming and J lost 2 bases, with 8 bases between them. Looked up from germline, CDR1 is MDHEN and CDR2 is SYDVKM.

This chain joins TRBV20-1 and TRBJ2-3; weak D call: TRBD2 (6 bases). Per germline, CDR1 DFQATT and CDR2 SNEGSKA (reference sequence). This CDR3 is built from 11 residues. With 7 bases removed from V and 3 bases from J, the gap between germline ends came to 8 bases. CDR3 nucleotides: TGCAGTGACGGGACTACAGATACGCAGTATTTT. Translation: CSDGTTDTQYF.

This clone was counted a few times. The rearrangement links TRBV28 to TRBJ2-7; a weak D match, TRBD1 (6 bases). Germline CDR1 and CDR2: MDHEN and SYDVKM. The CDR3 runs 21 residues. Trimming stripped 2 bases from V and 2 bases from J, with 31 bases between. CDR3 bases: TGTGCCAGCAGTTTAGTCTTCCAAGGACGTAAAGCACAGGGAGCTACCTACGAGCAGTACTTC. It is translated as CASSLVFQGRKAQGATYEQYF.

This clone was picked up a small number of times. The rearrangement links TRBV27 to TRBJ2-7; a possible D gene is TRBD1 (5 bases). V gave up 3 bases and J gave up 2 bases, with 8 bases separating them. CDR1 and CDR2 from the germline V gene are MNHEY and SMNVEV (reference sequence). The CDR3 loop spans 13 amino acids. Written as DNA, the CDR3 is TGTGCCAGCAGTTTCAGGGTTCCCTACGAGCAGTACTTC. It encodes CASSFRVPYEQYF.

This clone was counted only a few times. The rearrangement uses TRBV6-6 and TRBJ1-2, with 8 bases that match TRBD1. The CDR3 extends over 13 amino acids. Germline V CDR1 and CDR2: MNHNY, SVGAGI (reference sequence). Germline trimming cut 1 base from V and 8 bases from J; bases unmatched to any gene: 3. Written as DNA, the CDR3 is TGTGCCAGCAGTTACTACAGGGGGAGAGGCTACACCTTC. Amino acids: CASSYYRGRGYTF.

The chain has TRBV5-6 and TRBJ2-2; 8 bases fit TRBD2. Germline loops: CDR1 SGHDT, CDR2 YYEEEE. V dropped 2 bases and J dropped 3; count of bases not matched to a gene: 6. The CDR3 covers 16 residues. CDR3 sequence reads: CASSFRPSGYTGELFF. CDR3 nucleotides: TGTGCCAGCAGCTTTCGGCCTAGCGGGTACACCGGGGAGCTGTTTTTT.

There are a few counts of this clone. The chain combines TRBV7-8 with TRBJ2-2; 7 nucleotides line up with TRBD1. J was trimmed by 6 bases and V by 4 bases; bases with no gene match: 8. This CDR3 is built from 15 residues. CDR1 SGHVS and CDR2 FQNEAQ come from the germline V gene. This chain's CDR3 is CASSYDRAVAGELFF. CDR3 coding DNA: TGTGCCAGCAGCTACGACAGGGCTGTTGCCGGGGAGCTGTTTTTT.

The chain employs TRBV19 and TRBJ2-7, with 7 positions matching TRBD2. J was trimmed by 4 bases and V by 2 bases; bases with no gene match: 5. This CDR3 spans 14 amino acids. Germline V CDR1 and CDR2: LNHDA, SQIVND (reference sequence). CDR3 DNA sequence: TGTGCCAGTAGTATACGACTAGCAGGTTACGAGCAGTACTTC. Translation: CASSIRLAGYEQYF.

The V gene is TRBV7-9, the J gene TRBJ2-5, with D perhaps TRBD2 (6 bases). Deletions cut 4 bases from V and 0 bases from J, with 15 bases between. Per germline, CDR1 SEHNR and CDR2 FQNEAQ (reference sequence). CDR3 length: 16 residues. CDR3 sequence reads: CASSYRRTTYQETQYF. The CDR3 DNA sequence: TGTGCCAGCAGCTACCGACGGACTACGTACCAAGAGACCCAGTACTTC.

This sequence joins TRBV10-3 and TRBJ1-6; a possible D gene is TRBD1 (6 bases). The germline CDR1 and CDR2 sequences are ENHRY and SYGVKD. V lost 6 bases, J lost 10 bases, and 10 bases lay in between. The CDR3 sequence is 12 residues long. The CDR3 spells CAIRKGGSPLHF. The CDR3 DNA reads TGTGCCATCAGAAAAGGGGGATCACCCCTCCACTTT.

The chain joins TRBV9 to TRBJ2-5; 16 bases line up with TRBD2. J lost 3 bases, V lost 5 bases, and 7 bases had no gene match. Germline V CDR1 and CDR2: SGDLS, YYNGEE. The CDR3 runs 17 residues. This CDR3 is CASSGGTSGGAEETQYF. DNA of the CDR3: TGTGCCAGCAGTGGAGGGACTAGCGGGGGGGCCGAAGAGACCCAGTACTTC.

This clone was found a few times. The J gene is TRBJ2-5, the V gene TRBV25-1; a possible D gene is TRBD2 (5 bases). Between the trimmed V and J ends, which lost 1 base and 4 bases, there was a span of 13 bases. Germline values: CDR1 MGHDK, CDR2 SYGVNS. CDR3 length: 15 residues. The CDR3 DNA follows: TGTGCCAGCAGTGAATTCGGGAACCTGGGAGAGACCCAGTACTTC. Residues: CASSEFGNLGETQYF.

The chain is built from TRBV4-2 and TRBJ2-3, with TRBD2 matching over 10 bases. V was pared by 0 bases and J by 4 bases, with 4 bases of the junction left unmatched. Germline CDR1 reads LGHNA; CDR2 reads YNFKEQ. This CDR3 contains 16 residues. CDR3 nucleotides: TGTGCCAGCAGCCAAGATCTAGCGGGGGTGCCAGATACGCAGTATTTT. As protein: CASSQDLAGVPDTQYF.

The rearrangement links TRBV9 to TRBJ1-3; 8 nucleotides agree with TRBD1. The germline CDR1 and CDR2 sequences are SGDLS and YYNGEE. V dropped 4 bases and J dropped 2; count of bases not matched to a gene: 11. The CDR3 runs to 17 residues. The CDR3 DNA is TGTGCCAGCAGCCCCTCCTCGGGGACAGGACCTGGAAACACCATATATTTT. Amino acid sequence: CASSPSSGTGPGNTIYF.

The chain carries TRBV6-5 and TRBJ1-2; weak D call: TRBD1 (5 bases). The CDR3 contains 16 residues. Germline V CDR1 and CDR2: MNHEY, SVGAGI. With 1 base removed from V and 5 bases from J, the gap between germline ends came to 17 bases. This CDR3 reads CASSYLSQDPGYGYTF. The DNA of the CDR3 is TGTGCCAGCAGTTACTTATCACAGGACCCTGGGTATGGCTACACCTTC.

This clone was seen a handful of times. The CDR3 nucleotides are TGCGCCAGCAGCCTCAGGAGGGAAAAACTGTTTTTT. This sequence encodes CASSLRREKLFF. The chain joins TRBV4-3 to TRBJ1-4; D uncertain. Germline V gene data show CDR1 as LGHNA and CDR2 as YSLEER. CDR3 length equals 12 residues. V lost 4 bases, J lost 8 bases, and 8 bases lay in between.

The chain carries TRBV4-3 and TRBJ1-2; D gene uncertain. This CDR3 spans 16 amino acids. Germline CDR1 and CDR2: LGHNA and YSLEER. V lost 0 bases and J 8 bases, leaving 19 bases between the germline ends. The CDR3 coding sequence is TGCGCCAGCAGCCAAGAAGTAGTTCACGGGTGGCTAGGCTACACCTTC. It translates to CASSQEVVHGWLGYTF.

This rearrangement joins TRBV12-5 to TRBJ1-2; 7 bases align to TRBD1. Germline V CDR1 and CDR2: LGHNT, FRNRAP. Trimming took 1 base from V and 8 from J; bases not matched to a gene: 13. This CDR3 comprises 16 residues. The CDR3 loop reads CASGLAPQGGAGGYTF. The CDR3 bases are TGTGCTAGTGGTTTGGCCCCCCAGGGGGGAGCGGGCGGCTACACCTTC.

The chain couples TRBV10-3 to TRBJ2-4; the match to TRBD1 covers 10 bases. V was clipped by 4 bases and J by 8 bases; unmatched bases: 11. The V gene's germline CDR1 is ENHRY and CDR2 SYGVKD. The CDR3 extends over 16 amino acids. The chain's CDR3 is CAISGPTGGGEDIQYF. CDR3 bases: TGTGCCATCAGTGGCCCGACAGGGGGCGGGGAGGACATTCAGTACTTC.

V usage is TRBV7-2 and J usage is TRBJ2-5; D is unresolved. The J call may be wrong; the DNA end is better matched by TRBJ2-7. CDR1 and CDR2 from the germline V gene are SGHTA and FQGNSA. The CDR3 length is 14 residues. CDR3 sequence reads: CASSLPYRSYEQYF. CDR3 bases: TGTGCCAGCAGCTTACCGTACAGAAGCTACGAGCAGTACTTC.

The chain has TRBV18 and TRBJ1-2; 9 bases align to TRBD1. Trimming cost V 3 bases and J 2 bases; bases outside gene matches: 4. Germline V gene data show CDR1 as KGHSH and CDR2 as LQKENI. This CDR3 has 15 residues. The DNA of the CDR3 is TGTGCCAGCTCACCCGGGGACAGGGCCAACTATGGCTACACCTTC. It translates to CASSPGDRANYGYTF. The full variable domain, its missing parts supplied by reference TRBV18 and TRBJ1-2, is NAGVMQNPRHLVRRRGQEARLRCSPMKGHSHVYWYRQLPEEGLKFMVYLQKENIIDESGMPKERFSAEFPKEGPSILRIQQVVRGDSAAYFCASSPGDRANYGYTFGSGTRLTVV.

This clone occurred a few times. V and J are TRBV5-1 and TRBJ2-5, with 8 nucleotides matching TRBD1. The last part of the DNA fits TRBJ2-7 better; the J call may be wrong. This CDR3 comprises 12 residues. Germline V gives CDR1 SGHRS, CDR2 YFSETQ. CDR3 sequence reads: CASSGTGYEQYF. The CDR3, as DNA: TGCGCCAGCAGCGGGACAGGCTACGAGCAGTACTTC.

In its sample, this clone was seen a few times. The CDR3 bases are TGCAGCGTTGACTTGGGACAGGGGGCTCTCCCTACCTACGAGCAGTACTTC. Translated: CSVDLGQGALPTYEQYF. The chain links TRBV29-1 to TRBJ2-7; 12 nucleotides agree with TRBD1. The CDR3 consists of 17 residues. The V segment lost 3 bases and the J segment 2 bases; nucleotides outside the gene matches: 11. Germline-derived CDR1 and CDR2 are SQVTM and ANQGSEA.

The CDR3 protein is CASSFRQGYSPLHF. The CDR3, as DNA: TGTGCCAGCAGCTTCCGACAGGGGTATTCACCCCTCCACTTT. The rearrangement uses TRBV7-3 and TRBJ1-6; 8 bases are shared with TRBD1. CDR3 length: 14 residues. CDR1 is SGHTA, CDR2 FQGTGA, per germline. V gave up 3 bases and J gave up 8 bases; unmatched junction bases: 3.

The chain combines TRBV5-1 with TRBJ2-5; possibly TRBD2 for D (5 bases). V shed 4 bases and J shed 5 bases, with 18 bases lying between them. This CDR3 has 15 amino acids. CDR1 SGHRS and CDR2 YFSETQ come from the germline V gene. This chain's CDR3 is CASSHLTTPGETQYF. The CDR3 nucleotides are TGCGCCAGCAGCCATCTGACCACCCCGGGGGAGACCCAGTACTTC.